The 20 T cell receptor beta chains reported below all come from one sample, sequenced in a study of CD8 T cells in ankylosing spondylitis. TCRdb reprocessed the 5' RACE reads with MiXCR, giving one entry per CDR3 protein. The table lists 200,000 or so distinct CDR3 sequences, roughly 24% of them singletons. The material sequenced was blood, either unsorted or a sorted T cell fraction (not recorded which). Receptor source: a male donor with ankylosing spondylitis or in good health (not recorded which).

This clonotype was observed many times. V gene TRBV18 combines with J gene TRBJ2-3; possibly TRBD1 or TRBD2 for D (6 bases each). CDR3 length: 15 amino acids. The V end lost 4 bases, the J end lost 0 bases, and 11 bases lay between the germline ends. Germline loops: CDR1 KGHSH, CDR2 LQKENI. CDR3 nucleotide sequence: TGTGCCAGCTCACGTCGGGGGCCCAGCACAGATACGCAGTATTTT. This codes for CASSRRGPSTDTQYF.

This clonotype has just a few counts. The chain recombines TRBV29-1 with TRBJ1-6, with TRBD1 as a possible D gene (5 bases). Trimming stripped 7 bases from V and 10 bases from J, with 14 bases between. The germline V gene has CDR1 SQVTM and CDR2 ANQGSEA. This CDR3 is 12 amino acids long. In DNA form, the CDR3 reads TGCAGCGCCGGGGACGCCGGCTCACCCCTCCACTTT. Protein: CSAGDAGSPLHF.

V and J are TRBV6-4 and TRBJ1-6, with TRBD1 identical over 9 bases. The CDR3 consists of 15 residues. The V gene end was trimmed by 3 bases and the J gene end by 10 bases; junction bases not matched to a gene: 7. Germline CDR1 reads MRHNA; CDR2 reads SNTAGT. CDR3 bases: TGTGCCAGCAGTGAAGGACAGGGGCTGGGATCACCCCTCCACTTT. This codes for CASSEGQGLGSPLHF.

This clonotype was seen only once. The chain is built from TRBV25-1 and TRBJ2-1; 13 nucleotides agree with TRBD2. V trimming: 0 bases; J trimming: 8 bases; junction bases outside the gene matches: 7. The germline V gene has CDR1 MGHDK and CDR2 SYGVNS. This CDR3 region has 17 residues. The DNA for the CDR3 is TGTGCCAGCAGTGAATATCAGGGACTAGCGGGAACCTATGAGCAGTTCTTC. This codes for CASSEYQGLAGTYEQFF.

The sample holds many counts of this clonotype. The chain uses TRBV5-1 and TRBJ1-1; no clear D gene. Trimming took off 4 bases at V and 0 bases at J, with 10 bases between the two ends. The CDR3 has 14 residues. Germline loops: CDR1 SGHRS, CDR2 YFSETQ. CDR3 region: CASSPGSLNTEAFF. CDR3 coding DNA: TGCGCCAGCAGCCCCGGCTCACTGAACACTGAAGCTTTCTTT.

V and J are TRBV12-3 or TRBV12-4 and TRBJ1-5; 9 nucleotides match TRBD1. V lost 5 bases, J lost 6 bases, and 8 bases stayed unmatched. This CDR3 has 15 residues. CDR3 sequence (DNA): TGTGCCAGCAGTGGGGACAGGGTAGTGAGTCAGCCCCAGCATTTT. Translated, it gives CASSGDRVVSQPQHF.

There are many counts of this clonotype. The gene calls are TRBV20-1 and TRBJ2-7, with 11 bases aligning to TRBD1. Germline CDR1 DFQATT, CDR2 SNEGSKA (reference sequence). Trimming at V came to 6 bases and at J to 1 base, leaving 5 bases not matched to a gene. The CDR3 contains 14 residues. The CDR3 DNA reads TGCAGTGCGATCGGACAGGGGGCTTCCTACGAGCAGTACTTC. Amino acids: CSAIGQGASYEQYF.

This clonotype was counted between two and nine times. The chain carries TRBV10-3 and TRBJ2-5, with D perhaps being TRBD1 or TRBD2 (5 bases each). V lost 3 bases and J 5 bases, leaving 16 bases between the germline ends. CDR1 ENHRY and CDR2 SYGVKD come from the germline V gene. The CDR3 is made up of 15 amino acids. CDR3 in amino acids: CAISDGTPWIETQYF. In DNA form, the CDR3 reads TGTGCCATCAGTGATGGGACCCCGTGGATCGAGACCCAGTACTTC.

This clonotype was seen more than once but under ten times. CDR3 sequence: CSARPPVTNQPQHF. The CDR3 region has the DNA TGCAGTGCTAGGCCCCCTGTTACTAATCAGCCCCAGCATTTT. The J gene is TRBJ1-5, the V gene TRBV20-1; D is unresolved. Per the germline V gene, CDR1 is DFQATT and CDR2 is SNEGSKA (reference sequence). This CDR3 comprises 14 residues. Trimming pared 3 bases from V and 4 bases from J, leaving 13 bases between.

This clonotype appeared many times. DNA of the CDR3: TGCGCCAGCAGCCTCGGACAGGGCGTTAATGAAAAACTGTTTTTT. Translated, it gives CASSLGQGVNEKLFF. The chain carries TRBV4-1 and TRBJ1-4; 8 bases align to TRBD1. The CDR3 runs 15 residues. Germline V gives CDR1 MGHRA, CDR2 YSYEKL. Trimming at V came to 4 bases and at J to 4 bases, leaving 5 bases not matched to a gene.

The CDR3 region is CASSPLYGISYQETQYF. The CDR3 nucleotides are TGTGCCAGCAGTCCTCTCTACGGGATCTCGTACCAAGAGACCCAGTACTTC. The chain recombines TRBV12-3 or TRBV12-4 with TRBJ2-5, with D possibly matching TRBD2 (5 bases). This CDR3 region has 17 residues. Trimming removed 5 bases at V and 0 bases at J, with 19 bases between.

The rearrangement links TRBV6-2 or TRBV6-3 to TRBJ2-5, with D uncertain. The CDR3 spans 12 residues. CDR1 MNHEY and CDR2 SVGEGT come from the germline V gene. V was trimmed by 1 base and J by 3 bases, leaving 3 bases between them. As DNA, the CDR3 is TGTGCCAGCAGTTACTGGGAAGAGACCCAGTACTTC. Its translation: CASSYWEETQYF.

CDR3 amino acids: CSAEKGSANEKLFF. The CDR3 bases are TGCAGTGCTGAGAAGGGGTCGGCTAATGAAAAACTGTTTTTT. The J gene is TRBJ1-4, the V gene TRBV20-1; TRBD1 might be the D (5 bases). Germline V gene data show CDR1 as DFQATT and CDR2 as SNEGSKA (reference sequence). V lost 5 bases and J 3 bases, leaving 13 bases between the germline ends. The CDR3 covers 14 residues.

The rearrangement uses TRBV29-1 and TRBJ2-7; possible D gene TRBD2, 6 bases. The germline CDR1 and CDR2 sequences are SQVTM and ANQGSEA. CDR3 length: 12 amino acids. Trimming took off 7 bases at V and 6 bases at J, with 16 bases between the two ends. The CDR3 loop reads CSGGDPRSEQYF. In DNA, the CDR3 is TGCAGCGGGGGGGACCCAAGATCCGAGCAGTACTTC.

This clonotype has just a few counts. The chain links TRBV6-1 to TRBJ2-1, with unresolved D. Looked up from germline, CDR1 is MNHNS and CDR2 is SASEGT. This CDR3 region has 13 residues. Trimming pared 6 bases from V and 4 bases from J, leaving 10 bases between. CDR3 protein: CASRTLGYNEQFF. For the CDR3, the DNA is TGTGCCAGCAGGACACTTGGATACAATGAGCAGTTCTTC.

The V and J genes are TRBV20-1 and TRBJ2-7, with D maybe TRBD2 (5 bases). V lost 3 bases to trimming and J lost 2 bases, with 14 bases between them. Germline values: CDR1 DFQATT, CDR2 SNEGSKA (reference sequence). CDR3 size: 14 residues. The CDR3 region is CSASGDGVPYEQYF. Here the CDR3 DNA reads TGCAGTGCTAGCGGCGACGGGGTTCCCTACGAGCAGTACTTC.

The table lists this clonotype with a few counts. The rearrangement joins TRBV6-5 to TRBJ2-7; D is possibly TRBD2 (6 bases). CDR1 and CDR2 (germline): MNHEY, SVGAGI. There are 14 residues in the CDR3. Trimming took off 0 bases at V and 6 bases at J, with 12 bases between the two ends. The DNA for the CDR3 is TGTGCCAGCAGTTACTCGGAGGGATGGGTCGAGCAGTACTTC. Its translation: CASSYSEGWVEQYF.

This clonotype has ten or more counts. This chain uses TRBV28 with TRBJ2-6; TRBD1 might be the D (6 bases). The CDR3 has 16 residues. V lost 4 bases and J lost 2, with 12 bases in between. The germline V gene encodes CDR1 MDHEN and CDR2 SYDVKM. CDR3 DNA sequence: TGTGCCAGCAGTTCCCCCACAGGGACTGGGGCCAACGTCCTGACTTTC. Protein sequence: CASSSPTGTGANVLTF.

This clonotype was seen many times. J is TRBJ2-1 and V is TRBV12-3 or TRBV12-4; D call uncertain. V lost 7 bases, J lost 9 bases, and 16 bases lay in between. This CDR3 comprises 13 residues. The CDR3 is CASTTREAIEQFF. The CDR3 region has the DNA TGTGCCAGCACCACGAGAGAGGCAATTGAGCAGTTCTTC.

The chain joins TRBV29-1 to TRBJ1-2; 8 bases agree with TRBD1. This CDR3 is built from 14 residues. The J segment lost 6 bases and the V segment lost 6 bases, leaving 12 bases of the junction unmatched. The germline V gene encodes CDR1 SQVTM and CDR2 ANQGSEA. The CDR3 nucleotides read TGCAGCGTCCTTACTCAGGGGGCGGGGGATGGCTACACCTTC. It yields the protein CSVLTQGAGDGYTF.